This T cell receptor (beta chain) emerged from a study of blood T cell repertoires in COVID-19. Turning to the study itself: COVID-19 samples collected from the United States, Italy and Spain covered acute and convalescent phases. PBMCs, B-cell-depleted T cells, or T cells were the source of the cDNA or gDNA that made up the material.

The CDR3 spans 14 residues. The germline CDR1 and CDR2 sequences are DFQATT and SNEGSKA (reference sequence). V lost 3 bases to trimming and J lost 5 bases, with 13 bases between them. As processed by the authors: Cell counts per sample came from amplifying reference gene primers. Produced via immunoSEQ multiplex PCR; TCRdb's table is partial and in-frame only. Clonal size and the V and J genes are those of that table, whereas D and trimming came from the DNA. In the table there are some 260,000 clones, about three quarters of which are singletons. Material for sequencing was peripheral blood. V usage is TRBV20-1 and J usage is TRBJ2-2; D gene ambiguous. The TCR was taken from a woman older than 75 with acute or convalescent COVID-19. Here the CDR3 DNA reads TGCAGTGCTAGTATCGGGTCTGGTACCGGGGAGCTGTTTTTT. Protein sequence: CSASIGSGTGELFF.